These 9 T cell receptor beta chains were all obtained from the same sample, sequenced in a study of vaccination effects on CD4 cells after COVID-19. Expansion with viral peptide pools was applied to antigen-specific CD4+ T cells by the ViraFEST assay prior to sequencing. Cells that had been cultured for 10 days were the source of isolated CD4+ T cells. As their vaccination, participants received two doses of either BNT162b2 or mRNA-1273. Here immunoSEQ multiplex PCR was the method, and the copy in TCRdb shows in-frame clones only, minus some. The data contain about 24,000 clones, roughly three quarters of them seen just once; the ten biggest clones take up almost 8.5%. Their antigens remain unidentified. The sequenced sample was CD4+ T cells from PBMCs cultured with SARS-CoV-2 spike peptides, obtained after COVID-19 vaccination. These receptors all come from a human donor who received a COVID-19 vaccine.

V usage is TRBV5-5 and J usage is TRBJ2-3; D uncertain. CDR1 is SGHKS and CDR2 is YYEKEE in the germline V gene (reference sequence). With 3 bases removed from V and 1 base from J, the gap between germline ends came to 9 bases. CDR3 length: 14 amino acids. Written as DNA, the CDR3 is TGTGCCAGCAGCTCCCGGACCGGCACAGATACGCAGTATTTT. Protein product: CASSSRTGTDTQYF.

V usage is TRBV19 and J usage is TRBJ1-1; tentatively, D is TRBD1 (6 bases). In germline, CDR1 is LNHDA, CDR2 SQIVND (reference sequence). The length of the CDR3 is 15 residues. With 2 bases removed from V and 1 base from J, the gap between germline ends came to 11 bases. The CDR3 loop reads CASSIMGAENTEAFF. The CDR3, as DNA: TGTGCCAGTAGTATAATGGGGGCGGAGAACACTGAAGCTTTCTTT.

The rearrangement uses TRBV6-1 and TRBJ2-5, with 9 bases aligning to TRBD2. The V segment lost 2 bases and the J segment 2 bases; nucleotides outside the gene matches: 3. Per germline, CDR1 MNHNS and CDR2 SASEGT. The CDR3 contains 15 residues. Here the CDR3 reads CASSEFAGGQETQYF. CDR3 coding DNA: TGTGCCAGCAGTGAATTTGCGGGGGGGCAAGAGACCCAGTACTTC.

This clone was seen only a few times. The chain's CDR3 is CAWSYSGTQETQYF. CDR3 DNA: TGTGCCTGGAGCTATAGCGGTACTCAAGAGACCCAGTACTTC. J is TRBJ2-5 and V is TRBV30, with a possible D match to TRBD2 (6 bases). The CDR3 length is 14 residues. V dropped 3 bases and J dropped 2 bases, with 13 bases sitting between them. The germline CDR1 and CDR2 sequences are GTSNPN and SVGIG (reference sequence). The whole variable domain, remainder taken from reference TRBV30 and TRBJ2-5, is SQTIHQWPATLVQPVGSPLSLECTVEGTSNPNLYWYRQAAGRGLQLLFYSVGIGQISSEVPQNLSASRPQDRQFILSSKKLLLSDSGFYLCAWSYSGTQETQYFGPGTRLLVL.

This clone was recorded only once. The V and J genes are TRBV5-1 and TRBJ1-1, with D perhaps TRBD1 (5 bases). Germline loops: CDR1 SGHRS, CDR2 YFSETQ. The CDR3 contains 15 residues. V was pared by 5 bases and J by 1 base, with 15 bases between. This CDR3 reads CASSDSAGTNTEAFF. The CDR3 nucleotides are TGCGCCAGCAGTGATTCAGCAGGGACGAACACTGAAGCTTTCTTT. Drawing the rest from reference TRBV5-1 and TRBJ1-1, the complete variable domain is KAGVTQTPRYLIKTRGQQVTLSCSPISGHRSVSWYQQTPGQGLQFLFEYFSETQRNKGNFPGRFSGRQFSNSRSEMNVSTLELGDSALYLCASSDSAGTNTEAFFGQGTRLTVV.

The chain is built from TRBV7-2 and TRBJ2-1; the D gene could be TRBD1 or TRBD2 (5 bases each). The V end lost 5 bases, the J end lost 4 bases, and 15 bases lay between the germline ends. Germline CDR1 is SGHTA and CDR2 is FQGNSA. The CDR3 runs to 15 residues. The CDR3 sequence: CASSARWGGYNEQFF. The CDR3 nucleotides are TGTGCCAGCAGCGCACGGTGGGGCGGGTACAATGAGCAGTTCTTC.

This chain connects TRBV7-2 to TRBJ1-4; 7 bases match TRBD1. V was pared by 7 bases and J by 4 bases, with 6 bases of the junction left unmatched. CDR1 and CDR2 (germline): SGHTA, FQGNSA. The CDR3 loop spans 14 amino acids. Here the CDR3 reads CASKPGQSNEKLFF. As DNA, the CDR3 is TGTGCCAGCAAACCGGGACAGAGTAATGAAAAACTGTTTTTT.

This chain joins TRBV19 and TRBJ2-7, with 9 bases that match TRBD1. Losses at the gene ends were 3 bases for V and 3 bases for J; bases not matched to a gene: 0. CDR1 and CDR2 (germline): LNHDA, SQIVND (reference sequence). CDR3 size: 13 residues. The CDR3 spells CASSMDRGYEQYF. The CDR3 DNA reads as TGTGCCAGTAGTATGGACAGGGGCTACGAGCAGTACTTC.

V gene TRBV7-7 combines with J gene TRBJ2-5, with D hard to call. V was shortened by 5 bases and J by 0 bases, with 1 base between the two germline ends. Germline-derived CDR1 and CDR2 are SSHAT and FNYEAQ (reference sequence). The CDR3 runs to 11 residues. The CDR3 DNA reads as TGTGCCAGCAGCAACCAAGAGACCCAGTACTTC. This translates into CASSNQETQYF.